This TCR beta chain comes out of a study of blood T cells in healthy people across ages. Study findings and constraints: Donors of long life had a larger count of naive CD4+ cells and greater diversity than aged donors. A roughly linear fall in TCR beta diversity per million T cells was seen with increasing age.

Samples each yielded at least 6 micrograms of total RNA. Then a second PCR, running roughly 7 to 11 cycles, was carried out with a sample-barcoded 5' primer and a J-beta primer mix. All cDNA molecules were each tagged by a template-switch adaptor with 12 random nucleotides. Via MiXCR, TCRdb re-called the 5' RACE reads, giving one row per CDR3 protein. The table shows over 1,500,000 distinct CDR3 sequences, with 49% occurring only once. For this clonotype: Its target is not known.

Trimming removed 0 bases at V and 10 bases at J, with 5 bases between. This CDR3 is 11 amino acids long. From germline, CDR1 is LGHDT and CDR2 YNNKEL (reference sequence). This chain joins TRBV3-1 and TRBJ2-3; no definite D call. Sequenced: blood. The clonotype comes from a woman in her 40s in good health. The CDR3 protein is CASSQEHAQYF. The DNA of the CDR3 is TGTGCCAGCAGCCAAGAACATGCGCAGTATTTT.